The table lists the clone carrying this TCR beta chain with many counts. Antigen unknown. TCRdb re-analysed the 5' RACE reads in MiXCR, keeping a single row per CDR3 protein. The top ten hold around 3.8% of the sample, which has some 66,000 distinct CDR3 sequences, nearly 3.5% seen once. The trim removed 3 bases at V and 4 bases at J, leaving 7 bases unmatched. The CDR3 length is 15 residues. From germline, CDR1 is SQVTM and CDR2 ANQGSEA. This sample stems from a study of neurological immune-mediated disorders. Findings of the study overall: HTLV-1-associated myelopathy had the most TCR clonal expansion, while multiple sclerosis had the least, a level that fell below healthy controls. None of the CDR3 amino acid sequences in expanded clones turned up in more than one subject, which points to private repertoires in all groups. No clinical or MRI feature was associated with the multiple sclerosis repertoire cluster.

This clonotype originated in a man aged 35 to 55 with multiple sclerosis. Sequencing was done on a sample of PBMCs. The gene calls are TRBV29-1 and TRBJ2-1, with TRBD2 matching over 9 bases. Here the CDR3 reads CSVEPLAGTYNEQFF. The CDR3 coding sequence is TGCAGCGTTGAGCCGCTAGCGGGGACTTACAATGAGCAGTTCTTC.